A single sample is the source of the 10 T cell receptor beta chains below, sequenced in a study of CD8 T cells in Susac syndrome. With random hexamers, roughly 0.5 to 1 ug RNA was reverse transcribed. TCRdb itself ran the immunoSEQ multiplex PCR reads through MiXCR, one entry per CDR3 protein. Of 400,000 or so distinct CDR3 sequences detected, about 85% appear once; the ten largest clones hold under 0.15%. The sequenced sample consisted of CD8+ T cells from PBMCs. These receptors were taken from a human donor with multiple sclerosis.

This clonotype was seen a few times. J is TRBJ2-7 and V is TRBV11-2; D uncertain. With 5 bases removed from V and 3 bases from J, the gap between germline ends came to 11 bases. Germline CDR1 and CDR2: SGHAT and FQNNGV. CDR3 length equals 13 residues. The CDR3 loop is CASSALSHYEQYF. CDR3 in DNA: TGTGCCAGCAGCGCACTATCCCACTACGAGCAGTACTTC. The entire variable domain, with the rest obtained from reference TRBV11-2 and TRBJ2-7, is as follows: EAGVAQSPRYKIIEKRQSVAFWCNPISGHATLYWYQQILGQGPKLLIQFQNNGVVDDSQLPKDRFSAERLKGVDSTLKIQPAKLEDSAVYLCASSALSHYEQYFGPGTRLTVT.

The chain's CDR3 is CSARLLSSYEQYF. In DNA form, the CDR3 reads TGCAGTGCTAGACTTCTTAGCTCCTACGAGCAGTACTTC. The chain recombines TRBV20-1 with TRBJ2-7; D remains unclear. V was trimmed by 2 bases and J by 0 bases, leaving 8 bases between them. There are 13 residues in the CDR3. Germline values: CDR1 DFQATT, CDR2 SNEGSKA (reference sequence).

The chain recombines TRBV27 with TRBJ1-2; D is undetermined. Per germline, CDR1 MNHEY and CDR2 SMNVEV (reference sequence). V lost 4 bases to trimming and J lost 7 bases, with 19 bases between them. This CDR3 comprises 15 residues. The CDR3 region has the DNA TGTGCCAGCAGTTCCGCCGCGGCGGGTCGGGGTGGCTACACCTTC. This codes for CASSSAAAGRGGYTF.

J is TRBJ2-1 and V is TRBV19; D not certain. Trimming shortened V by 6 bases and J by 1 base, and 13 bases separated the two germline ends. The germline gives CDR1 LNHDA, CDR2 SQIVND (reference sequence). The CDR3 has 15 amino acids. The CDR3 here is CASSKVWGSYNEQFF. The CDR3 DNA sequence: TGTGCCAGTAGCAAGGTATGGGGATCCTACAATGAGCAGTTCTTC. The complete variable domain, with remaining parts taken from reference TRBV19 and TRBJ2-1, reads DGGITQSPKYLFRKEGQNVTLSCEQNLNHDAMYWYRQDPGQGLRLIYYSQIVNDFQKGDIAEGYSVSREKKESFPLTVTSAQKNPTAFYLCASSKVWGSYNEQFFGPGTRLTVL.

The chain has TRBV25-1 and TRBJ1-2, with 9 positions matching TRBD1. The J segment lost 9 bases and the V segment lost 6 bases, leaving 11 bases of the junction unmatched. Looked up from germline, CDR1 is MGHDK and CDR2 is SYGVNS. The CDR3 covers 14 residues. The CDR3 nucleotides read TGTGCCAGCAGACCGGGACAGGGAGTTAGGAGCTACACCTTC. Translating it yields CASRPGQGVRSYTF.

The V gene is TRBV5-1, the J gene TRBJ2-1, with no clear D. In germline, CDR1 is SGHRS, CDR2 YFSETQ. Trimming stripped 2 bases from V and 12 bases from J, with 18 bases between. The CDR3 sequence is 14 residues long. CDR3 in amino acids: CASSFELDPPGQFF. CDR3 DNA sequence: TGCGCCAGCAGCTTCGAACTGGACCCACCCGGGCAGTTCTTC.

The chain has TRBV27 and TRBJ2-7, with TRBD2 matching 7 bases. The germline gives CDR1 MNHEY, CDR2 SMNVEV (reference sequence). The CDR3 sequence is 16 residues long. V shed 3 bases and J 3 bases; nucleotides not matched to a gene: 11. The CDR3 nucleotides read TGTGCCAGCAGTTTCGGTGGGGGGGGGAGCGTCTACGAGCAGTACTTC. Its translation is CASSFGGGGSVYEQYF.

V is TRBV13 and J is TRBJ2-1, with TRBD2 matching 8 bases. Germline V CDR1 and CDR2: PRHDT, FYEKMQ (reference sequence). The ends lost 4 bases at V and 5 bases at J; junction bases unmatched: 10. CDR3 length: 16 residues. The CDR3 nucleotides are TGTGCCAGCAGCTCGGGACGGGGGGGGAAAGACAATGAGCAGTTCTTC. Encoded protein: CASSSGRGGKDNEQFF.

The CDR3 here is CASSLRGLAGWNNEQFF. The CDR3 coding sequence is TGTGCCAGCAGTTTACGGGGATTAGCGGGTTGGAACAATGAGCAGTTCTTC. The V gene is TRBV27, the J gene TRBJ2-1, with 7 nucleotides matching TRBD2. Trimming at V came to 2 bases and at J to 5 bases, leaving 12 bases not matched to a gene. Germline V gene data show CDR1 as MNHEY and CDR2 as SMNVEV (reference sequence). This CDR3 contains 17 residues.

This clonotype was observed a single time. The V and J genes are TRBV20-1 and TRBJ1-2, with TRBD1 matching over 9 bases. With 6 bases clipped from V and 4 bases from J, the junction kept 12 bases outside the gene matches. Looked up from germline, CDR1 is DFQATT and CDR2 is SNEGSKA (reference sequence). The CDR3 loop spans 15 amino acids. The DNA of the CDR3 is TGCAGTGCCCCCGAATGGACAGGGGCTAGCTATGGCTACACCTTC. This translates into CSAPEWTGASYGYTF.